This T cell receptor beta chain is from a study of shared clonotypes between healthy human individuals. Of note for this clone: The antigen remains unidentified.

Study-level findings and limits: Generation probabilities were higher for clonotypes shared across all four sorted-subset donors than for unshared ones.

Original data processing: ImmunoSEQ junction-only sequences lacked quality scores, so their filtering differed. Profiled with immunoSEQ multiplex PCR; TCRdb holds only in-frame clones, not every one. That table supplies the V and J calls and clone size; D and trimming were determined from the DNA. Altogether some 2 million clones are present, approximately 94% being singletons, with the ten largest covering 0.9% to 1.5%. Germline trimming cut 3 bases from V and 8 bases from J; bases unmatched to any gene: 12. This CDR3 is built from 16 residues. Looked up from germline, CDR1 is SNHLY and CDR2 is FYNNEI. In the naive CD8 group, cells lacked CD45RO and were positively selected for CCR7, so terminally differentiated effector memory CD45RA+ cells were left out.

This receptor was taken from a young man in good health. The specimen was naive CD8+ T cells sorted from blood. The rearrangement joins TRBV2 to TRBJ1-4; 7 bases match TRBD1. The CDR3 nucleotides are TGTGCCAGCAGTGACTGGGATGACAGGGAGTACGAAAAACTGTTTTTT. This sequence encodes CASSDWDDREYEKLFF.